What follows describes a single T cell receptor beta chain. The antigen remains undetermined. V dropped 8 bases and J dropped 4 bases, with 15 bases sitting between them. The CDR3 extends over 14 amino acids. Germline CDR1 is MNHEY and CDR2 is SVGAGI. This table comes from immunoSEQ multiplex PCR, and its TCRdb copy is limited to in-frame clones, with some not included. The repertoire holds fewer than 150,000 clones, with under 90% as singletons. The record originates from a study of T cell responses to AZD1222 COVID-19 vaccine. About the research overall: Pooling of second doses given at about 4 or about 12 weeks was done. General study findings and limits: Researchers took repertoire samples only after the peak T cell response had come. Regions 160-218 and 743-854 dominated among vaccine-associated CD4 TCRs spanning spike.

The V gene is TRBV6-5, the J gene TRBJ1-3; possible D gene TRBD1, 5 bases. This specimen was peripheral blood, taken on day 0 of AZD1222 vaccination. The TCR originated in an adult in good health. CDR3 bases: TGTGCCAGCTCGGACACTCGGAAGGGAAACACCATATATTTT. Translation: CASSDTRKGNTIYF.